The 7 T cell receptor beta chains reported below all come from one sample, sequenced in a study of blood T cell repertoires in COVID-19. Profiling relied on immunoSEQ multiplex PCR, and the TCRdb table lists in-frame clones only, not all of them. The sample holds about 360,000 clones, 70% to 90% seen once. The material sequenced was PBMCs or T cells enriched from blood (not recorded which). These receptors were taken from a man younger than 45 who had recovered from COVID-19.

This chain uses TRBV19 with TRBJ2-3, with TRBD1 as a possible D gene (6 bases). This CDR3 comprises 16 residues. Germline CDR1 is LNHDA and CDR2 is SQIVND (reference sequence). Trimming took 7 bases from V and 5 from J, leaving 22 bases between them. The CDR3 DNA follows: TGTGCCAGTACTGATGTCGTCAGGGGTAAACGAGATACGCAGTATTTT. It encodes CASTDVVRGKRDTQYF.

V usage is TRBV19 and J usage is TRBJ1-2, with D uncertain. The CDR3 loop spans 12 amino acids. V lost 7 bases and J 4 bases, leaving 10 bases between the germline ends. Germline assignment: CDR1 LNHDA and CDR2 SQIVND (reference sequence). The CDR3 spells CASTGGIYGYTF. The CDR3 DNA is TGTGCCAGTACCGGCGGGATCTATGGCTACACCTTC. Full variable domain (outside the CDR3, taken from reference TRBV19 and TRBJ1-2): DGGITQSPKYLFRKEGQNVTLSCEQNLNHDAMYWYRQDPGQGLRLIYYSQIVNDFQKGDIAEGYSVSREKKESFPLTVTSAQKNPTAFYLCASTGGIYGYTFGSGTRLTVV.

This clone appeared a single time. This chain joins TRBV19 and TRBJ1-1; 11 bases line up with TRBD1. CDR1 and CDR2 from the germline V gene are LNHDA and SQIVND (reference sequence). This CDR3 spans 14 amino acids. With 5 bases clipped from V and 6 bases from J, the junction kept 5 bases outside the gene matches. The CDR3 nucleotides are TGTGCCAGTAGTCCCGGACAGGGGGCTGCTGAAGCTTTCTTT. This gives the protein CASSPGQGAAEAFF.

This sequence joins TRBV27 and TRBJ1-5; D is unresolved. Per the germline V gene, CDR1 is MNHEY and CDR2 is SMNVEV (reference sequence). V was cut by 7 bases and J by 7 bases, with 11 bases left in between. The CDR3 length is 12 residues. This CDR3 reads CASKESGQPQHF. CDR3 coding DNA: TGTGCCAGCAAGGAATCGGGGCAGCCCCAGCATTTT.

V gene TRBV2 combines with J gene TRBJ1-5; 9 bases are a match to TRBD1. The ends lost 6 bases at V and 7 bases at J; junction bases unmatched: 7. CDR1 and CDR2 (germline): SNHLY, FYNNEI. The CDR3 sequence is 14 residues long. The CDR3: CASSAGTGIQPQHF. The CDR3 DNA is TGTGCCAGCAGCGCCGGGACAGGGATCCAGCCCCAGCATTTT.

The V gene is TRBV2, the J gene TRBJ2-7, with D unclear. V lost 7 bases to trimming and J lost 7 bases, with 11 bases between them. CDR3 size: 11 residues. Germline CDR1 SNHLY, CDR2 FYNNEI. CDR3 nucleotides: TGTGCCAGCACGATCACAGATGAGCAGTACTTC. This encodes CASTITDEQYF.

This chain joins TRBV11-1 and TRBJ1-1, with D hard to call. Germline V gene sequence: CDR1 SGHAT, CDR2 FQDESV (reference sequence). This CDR3 is 14 amino acids long. The germline V and J ends were trimmed by 0 bases and 4 bases, with 9 bases remaining between them. CDR3 nucleotide sequence: TGTGCCAGCAGCTTAGCGCCGGGAGCCACTGAAGCTTTCTTT. Amino acid sequence: CASSLAPGATEAFF.